Following are 18 T cell receptor beta chains from one sample sequenced in a study of technical replicates of blood from a handful of donors. The protocol was immunoSEQ multiplex PCR, while the TCRdb copy is restricted to in-frame clones and leaves out a portion. The table has more than 10,000 clones, 80% to 90% seen once. The material sequenced was PBMCs. All receptors derive from a human donor in good health.

The rearrangement joins TRBV20-1 to TRBJ1-4; D unresolved. Germline CDR1 is DFQATT and CDR2 is SNEGSKA (reference sequence). V was pared by 5 bases and J by 4 bases, with 5 bases between. CDR3 length: 11 residues. CDR3 residues: CSAFYNEKLFF. DNA of the CDR3: TGCAGTGCTTTTTATAATGAAAAACTGTTTTTT.

V gene TRBV12-5 combines with J gene TRBJ1-4; weak D call: TRBD1 (5 bases). The length of the CDR3 is 14 residues. Germline CDR1 reads LGHNT; CDR2 reads FRNRAP. Trimming took off 4 bases at V and 8 bases at J, with 14 bases between the two ends. The CDR3 region is CASGWGRGGEKLFF. The CDR3 bases are TGTGCTAGTGGTTGGGGCCGGGGAGGAGAAAAACTGTTTTTT.

This clone was picked up one time. The chain combines TRBV19 with TRBJ1-2; TRBD1 agrees at 7 bases. The CDR3 length is 15 residues. With V trimmed by 5 bases and J by 1 base, 7 bases remained unmatched. Germline V gene data show CDR1 as LNHDA and CDR2 as SQIVND (reference sequence). CDR3 residues: CASSGGQKINYGYTF. The CDR3 DNA reads TGTGCCAGTAGTGGGGGACAGAAGATTAACTATGGCTACACCTTC.

The chain has TRBV19 and TRBJ2-1; maybe TRBD2 (5 bases). The CDR3 runs to 12 residues. V shed 7 bases and J shed 8 bases, with 12 bases lying between them. Germline V gene data show CDR1 as LNHDA and CDR2 as SQIVND (reference sequence). In DNA, the CDR3 is TGTGCCAGTACAACCGGGGTGCATGAGCAGTTCTTC. Protein: CASTTGVHEQFF. The variable domain in full, with the rest retrieved from reference TRBV19 and TRBJ2-1, is DGGITQSPKYLFRKEGQNVTLSCEQNLNHDAMYWYRQDPGQGLRLIYYSQIVNDFQKGDIAEGYSVSREKKESFPLTVTSAQKNPTAFYLCASTTGVHEQFFGPGTRLTVL.

This clone appeared once. V is TRBV5-6 and J is TRBJ2-1, with 13 bases that match TRBD2. This CDR3 is 16 amino acids long. Trimming removed 0 bases from V and 7 bases from J; junction bases left unmatched: 4. Germline lookup yields CDR1 SGHDT and CDR2 YYEEEE. CDR3 nucleotide sequence: TGTGCCAGCAGCTTGGGACTAGCGGGAGGTGCGAATGAGCAGTTCTTC. It translates to CASSLGLAGGANEQFF.

This chain joins TRBV7-9 and TRBJ2-1; D is unresolved. V was clipped by 1 base and J by 12 bases, with 10 bases between them. Germline loops: CDR1 SEHNR, CDR2 FQNEAQ (reference sequence). The CDR3 has 12 residues. The CDR3 region has the DNA TGTGCCAGCAGCTTAGGACTCCCGGGGCAGTTCTTC. Amino acid sequence: CASSLGLPGQFF.

This clone was seen only once. The rearrangement links TRBV30 to TRBJ2-7; 8 positions match TRBD2. Unmatched junction bases numbered 13, after V lost 1 base and J lost 8 bases. The CDR3 totals 15 residues. In germline, CDR1 is GTSNPN, CDR2 SVGIG (reference sequence). CDR3 in DNA: TGTGCCTGGAGTGACCAAGCGGGAGCTTGGTCCCAGCAGTACTTC. It translates to CAWSDQAGAWSQQYF.

V usage is TRBV9 and J usage is TRBJ2-5; D is possibly TRBD2 (6 bases). CDR3 length: 16 residues. V dropped 2 bases and J dropped 4 bases, with 18 bases sitting between them. The germline CDR1 and CDR2 sequences are SGDLS and YYNGEE. The CDR3 DNA sequence: TGTGCCAGCAGCGTGACGCCAACGGGAGAGGGAGAGACCCAGTACTTC. It yields the protein CASSVTPTGEGETQYF.

The rearrangement links TRBV11-2 to TRBJ2-1, with 11 bases lining up with TRBD2. V dropped 3 bases and J dropped 8; count of bases not matched to a gene: 6. The V gene's germline CDR1 is SGHAT and CDR2 FQNNGV. CDR3 length: 15 amino acids. CDR3 in amino acids: CASSFGLAGGYEQFF. Written as DNA, the CDR3 is TGTGCCAGCAGCTTTGGACTAGCGGGTGGATATGAGCAGTTCTTC.

This clone came up a few times. This chain uses TRBV5-1 with TRBJ1-1, with D possibly matching TRBD1 (6 bases). CDR1 is SGHRS, CDR2 YFSETQ, per germline. The length of the CDR3 is 15 residues. The germline V and J ends were trimmed by 1 base and 10 bases, with 20 bases remaining between them. CDR3 DNA: TGCGCCAGCAGCTTGAAGGAGACAGGAGAACGGAGAGCTTTCTTT. It yields the protein CASSLKETGERRAFF. Complete variable domain (other parts from reference TRBV5-1 and TRBJ1-1): KAGVTQTPRYLIKTRGQQVTLSCSPISGHRSVSWYQQTPGQGLQFLFEYFSETQRNKGNFPGRFSGRQFSNSRSEMNVSTLELGDSALYLCASSLKETGERRAFFGQGTRLTVV.

As for this clone: One junction end does not reproduce the germline sequence, and a read error may be involved. This chain uses TRBV2 with TRBJ2-7; 8 nucleotides line up with TRBD1. In germline, CDR1 is SNHLY, CDR2 FYNNEI. The CDR3 has 15 residues. The chain's CDR3 is CASSEADRGSYEQYF. For the CDR3, the DNA is TGTGCCAGCAGCGAAGCCGACAGGGGCTCCTACGAGCAGTACTTC.

This clone has just one count. The chain couples TRBV5-1 to TRBJ2-5; D gene uncertain. With 4 bases removed from V and 5 bases from J, the gap between germline ends came to 12 bases. There are 13 residues in the CDR3. CDR1 is SGHRS, CDR2 YFSETQ, per germline. For the CDR3, the DNA is TGCGCCAGCAGCCTTCCCGGGTCGGAGACCCAGTACTTC. This gives the protein CASSLPGSETQYF.

The chain employs TRBV30 and TRBJ1-2, with 8 bases aligning to TRBD1. There are 13 residues in the CDR3. V gave up 2 bases and J gave up 3 bases; unmatched junction bases: 2. CDR1 is GTSNPN and CDR2 is SVGIG in the germline V gene (reference sequence). The CDR3 reads CAWSTGGDYGYTF. The DNA of the CDR3 is TGTGCCTGGAGTACAGGGGGAGACTATGGCTACACCTTC.

The chain has TRBV5-1 and TRBJ2-3; 8 bases map to TRBD1. Germline V lookup: CDR1 SGHRS, CDR2 YFSETQ. Trimming took 3 bases from V and 4 from J; bases not matched to a gene: 10. The CDR3 consists of 16 residues. CDR3: CASSSTQGAIADTQYF. CDR3 DNA: TGCGCCAGCAGCTCGACCCAGGGGGCGATTGCAGATACGCAGTATTTT.

The chain combines TRBV28 with TRBJ2-3; 10 bases match TRBD2. The germline CDR1 and CDR2 sequences are MDHEN and SYDVKM. This CDR3 comprises 15 residues. With 7 bases clipped from V and 5 bases from J, the junction kept 9 bases outside the gene matches. CDR3: CASIIAGGVKDTQYF. The CDR3 nucleotides read TGTGCCAGCATAATAGCGGGAGGAGTGAAAGATACGCAGTATTTT.

This clone came up once. The J gene is TRBJ2-1, the V gene TRBV5-1; 9 nucleotides agree with TRBD1. CDR1 is SGHRS, CDR2 YFSETQ, per germline. The CDR3 length is 19 residues. The J segment lost 0 bases and the V segment lost 4 bases, leaving 14 bases of the junction unmatched. The CDR3 is CASSHGTGWIASSYNEQFF. CDR3 sequence (DNA): TGCGCCAGCAGCCATGGGACAGGGTGGATTGCAAGCTCCTACAATGAGCAGTTCTTC.

This sequence joins TRBV7-3 and TRBJ2-5, with D unclear. The CDR3 has 14 residues. Germline V gene data show CDR1 as SGHTA and CDR2 as FQGTGA. Trimming removed 2 bases at V and 0 bases at J, with 7 bases between. CDR3 region: CASSLAADQETQYF. The CDR3 DNA follows: TGTGCCAGCAGCTTAGCGGCGGACCAAGAGACCCAGTACTTC.

The chain recombines TRBV29-1 with TRBJ1-5; tentatively, D is TRBD1 (6 bases). Per germline, CDR1 SQVTM and CDR2 ANQGSEA. V dropped 0 bases and J dropped 6 bases, with 12 bases sitting between them. This CDR3 is 14 amino acids long. The DNA for the CDR3 is TGCAGCGTTGAAGACGCAGGGGTTGGTCAGCCCCAGCATTTT. It encodes CSVEDAGVGQPQHF.